The 8 T cell receptor beta chains below come from one sample, sequenced in a study of shared clonotypes between healthy human individuals. Assay used: immunoSEQ multiplex PCR; TCRdb lists only in-frame clones, some missing. The table lists roughly 490,000 clones, 70% to 80% of them singletons. The sequencing input was PBMCs. Source of these receptors: a woman in her thirties or forties in good health. Some clones in this sample may be carry-over from other donors' samples.

V gene TRBV10-1 combines with J gene TRBJ2-1; no definite D call. CDR3 length: 13 amino acids. CDR1 and CDR2 (germline): WNHNN, SYGVQD (reference sequence). V shed 2 bases and J shed 7 bases, with 9 bases lying between them. The chain's CDR3 is CASSEGQVNEQFF. The CDR3, as DNA: TGCGCCAGCAGTGAGGGTCAGGTGAATGAGCAGTTCTTC.

V gene TRBV25-1 combines with J gene TRBJ1-2; D ambiguous. There are 13 residues in the CDR3. Germline V gene data show CDR1 as MGHDK and CDR2 as SYGVNS. The V end lost 2 bases, the J end lost 4 bases, and 8 bases lay between the germline ends. In nucleotides, the CDR3 is TGTGCCAGCAGTGAAACAGACATCTATGGCTACACCTTC. The encoded protein is CASSETDIYGYTF.

Turning to this clone: The same CDR3 can be traced to other DNA sequences in this sample. This rearrangement joins TRBV28 to TRBJ1-2, with D tentatively TRBD1 (6 bases). The V end lost 3 bases, the J end lost 6 bases, and 11 bases lay between the germline ends. CDR3 length: 13 residues. Germline assignment: CDR1 MDHEN and CDR2 SYDVKM. CDR3: CASSLIQGNGYTF. CDR3 nucleotide sequence: TGTGCCAGCAGTTTGATCCAGGGGAATGGCTACACCTTC.

The V call is TRBV18, the J call TRBJ2-2, with 10 bases identical to TRBD2. The CDR3 covers 15 residues. Looked up from germline, CDR1 is KGHSH and CDR2 is LQKENI. Unmatched junction bases numbered 4, after V lost 3 bases and J lost 6 bases. The CDR3 is CASSPPGLASGELFF. The DNA of the CDR3 is TGTGCCAGCTCACCGCCGGGACTAGCGTCCGGGGAGCTGTTTTTT.

The chain couples TRBV30 to TRBJ1-1; D is undetermined. CDR3 length equals 13 residues. The V end lost 0 bases, the J end lost 1 base, and 6 bases lay between the germline ends. From germline, CDR1 is GTSNPN and CDR2 SVGIG (reference sequence). Here the CDR3 reads CAWSVFGNTEAFF. CDR3 nucleotide sequence: TGTGCCTGGAGTGTCTTCGGGAACACTGAAGCTTTCTTT.

The chain combines TRBV28 with TRBJ2-6; D is undetermined. Per germline, CDR1 MDHEN and CDR2 SYDVKM. The ends were cut back, 4 bases at V and 5 bases at J, with 9 bases in the middle. The CDR3 covers 14 residues. CDR3 protein: CASSSPTRANVLTF. The CDR3 bases are TGTGCCAGCAGTTCCCCGACGCGGGCCAACGTCCTGACTTTC.

This clone was counted between two and nine times. V is TRBV5-8 and J is TRBJ2-4; a possible D gene is TRBD1 (5 bases). The ends were cut back, 1 base at V and 8 bases at J, with 16 bases in the middle. CDR1 is SGHTS, CDR2 YDEGEE, per germline. The CDR3 consists of 15 residues. The CDR3 DNA reads TGTGCCAGCAGCTTGATTTGGCAGGGTCCGGACATTCAGTACTTC. Translation gives CASSLIWQGPDIQYF.

The chain combines TRBV7-9 with TRBJ2-7; D may match TRBD1 or TRBD2 (5 bases each). Trimming removed 5 bases from V and 4 bases from J, with 12 bases in between. Germline V gives CDR1 SEHNR, CDR2 FQNEAQ (reference sequence). The CDR3 is made up of 13 amino acids. CDR3 DNA: TGTGCCAGCAGCGCCCCGGGGCATTACGAGCAGTACTTC. Translation: CASSAPGHYEQYF.